Listed below are T cell receptor beta chains from one sample, sequenced in a study of CD8 T cells in Susac syndrome. TCRdb reprocessed the immunoSEQ multiplex PCR reads with MiXCR, giving one entry per CDR3 protein. The table lists some 300,000 distinct CDR3 sequences, 89% of them singletons. The material sequenced was CD8+ T cells from PBMCs. All receptors come from a human donor with multiple sclerosis. Both conserved end residues are trimmed from each CDR3.

TRBJ2-5 | TRBV4-2 | ASSQDLEKVTQY
TRBJ1-5 | TRBV6-6 | ASDDAGNQPQH
TRBJ1-1 | TRBV12-3/TRBV12-4 | ASSPLPTGNTEAF
TRBJ2-1 | TRBV11-3 | ASSLGKVSGSGNEQF
TRBJ1-5 | TRBV6-1 | ASTPGTGDSNQPQH
TRBJ2-5 | TRBV28 | ASSLIATGRGETQY
TRBJ1-1 | TRBV7-9 | ASSLALGQGTEAF
TRBJ2-2 | TRBV20-1 | SARVWGGDTGELF
TRBJ2-3 | TRBV9 | ASSPGGLALLPGGTDTQY
TRBJ2-3 | TRBV10-3 | AISESRQGPLSPQY
TRBJ1-2 | TRBV13 | ASSLGPTYGYT
TRBJ2-3 | TRBV6-5 | ASTPESGTDTQY
TRBJ2-7 | TRBV5-6 | ASSQAGISYEQY
TRBJ2-1 | TRBV5-6 | ASSWGLAGAVDEQF
TRBJ2-5 | TRBV7-9 | ASSPGLRVTQY
TRBJ2-1 | TRBV11-2 | ASSTRQYEQF
TRBJ2-1 | TRBV5-6 | ASSPGANNEQF
TRBJ2-7 | TRBV4-1 | ASSQMTGAYEQY
TRBJ1-1 | TRBV6-5 | ASSYSPGMNTEAF